The 28 T cell receptor beta chains reported below all come from one sample, sequenced in a study of cytomegalovirus exposure and HLA in healthy donors. The primer mix had 60 Vbeta and 13 Jbeta primers. Here immunoSEQ multiplex PCR was the method, and the copy in TCRdb shows in-frame clones only, minus some. The data hold about 130,000 clones, with 70% to 85% observed a single time. Sequenced input: PBMCs. These receptors came from a boy between 2 and 10 years old in good health and CMV-seronegative.

This clone came up a few times. This rearrangement joins TRBV4-1 to TRBJ2-5; 10 nucleotides agree with TRBD2. The CDR3 length is 16 residues. The germline gives CDR1 MGHRA, CDR2 YSYEKL. Unmatched junction bases numbered 9, after V lost 3 bases and J lost 5 bases. The CDR3 nucleotides read TGCGCCAGCAGCCACAAGGGGACTAGCGCGACGGAGACCCAGTACTTC. Protein product: CASSHKGTSATETQYF.

The chain combines TRBV29-1 with TRBJ1-1, with 8 bases matching TRBD1. This CDR3 is 13 amino acids long. Trimming took 7 bases from V and 2 from J; bases not matched to a gene: 6. Germline CDR1 reads SQVTM; CDR2 reads ANQGSEA. CDR3: CSGQDRDNTEAFF. The CDR3 coding sequence is TGCAGCGGGCAGGACAGGGATAACACTGAAGCTTTCTTT.

The sample holds a few counts of this clone. J is TRBJ1-2 and V is TRBV7-3, with no clear D. V lost 5 bases and J 7 bases, leaving 14 bases between the germline ends. Germline V gene sequence: CDR1 SGHTA, CDR2 FQGTGA. CDR3 length: 13 residues. The CDR3 loop is CASSPGPGGGYTF. The DNA of the CDR3 is TGTGCCAGCAGCCCTGGTCCTGGAGGTGGCTACACCTTC.

For the CDR3, the DNA is TGTGCCAGCAGCTTAGATGTGAGGGCGAACACTGAAGCTTTCTTT. Translation: CASSLDVRANTEAFF. This rearrangement joins TRBV7-2 to TRBJ1-1, with no clear D. CDR1 is SGHTA and CDR2 is FQGNSA in the germline V gene. V lost 1 base to trimming and J lost 1 base, with 10 bases between them. The CDR3 covers 15 residues.

This clone has only a few counts. This chain joins TRBV11-3 and TRBJ2-7; D uncertain. Trimming took 3 bases from V and 3 from J, leaving 9 bases between them. Germline CDR1 reads SGHNT; CDR2 reads YENEEA. The CDR3 is 13 residues long. CDR3 in DNA: TGTGCCAGCAGCTTTCAGTCAGACTACGAGCAGTACTTC. Translated, it gives CASSFQSDYEQYF.

The V gene is TRBV6-5, the J gene TRBJ2-5, with a weak D call TRBD1 (6 bases). This CDR3 is built from 16 residues. CDR1 and CDR2 (germline): MNHEY, SVGAGI. V shed 0 bases and J shed 5 bases, with 16 bases lying between them. Here the CDR3 DNA reads TGTGCCAGCAGTTACTCGAGAGTCAGGGGAAGGGAGACCCAGTACTTC. It specifies CASSYSRVRGRETQYF.

The rearrangement links TRBV6-5 to TRBJ1-2; TRBD1 matches at 10 bases. The CDR3 loop spans 12 amino acids. V gave up 4 bases and J gave up 8 bases; unmatched junction bases: 1. CDR1 and CDR2 from the germline V gene are MNHEY and SVGAGI. For the CDR3, the DNA is TGTGCCAGCAGTTGGACAGGGGGAGGCTACACCTTC. Residues: CASSWTGGGYTF.

J is TRBJ2-1 and V is TRBV7-3; TRBD2 might be the D (6 bases). The ends were cut back, 5 bases at V and 9 bases at J, with 20 bases in the middle. Germline V CDR1 and CDR2: SGHTA, FQGTGA. The CDR3 length is 15 residues. The CDR3 DNA sequence: TGTGCCAGCAGCCCACTTAGCGGCGACTGGAGTGAGCAGTTCTTC. Translating gives CASSPLSGDWSEQFF.

V gene TRBV30 combines with J gene TRBJ2-1; 10 nucleotides line up with TRBD2. V dropped 1 base and J dropped 5; count of bases not matched to a gene: 8. Germline loops: CDR1 GTSNPN, CDR2 SVGIG (reference sequence). This CDR3 is 16 amino acids long. CDR3 sequence reads: CAWSDSLAGEDNEQFF. CDR3 bases: TGTGCCTGGAGTGATTCTCTAGCGGGAGAGGACAATGAGCAGTTCTTC.

This clone has only a few counts. The V call is TRBV4-1, the J call TRBJ1-1; the D gene is possibly TRBD1 (6 bases). V lost 1 base and J 4 bases, leaving 13 bases between the germline ends. The CDR3 runs to 15 residues. Per the germline V gene, CDR1 is MGHRA and CDR2 is YSYEKL. CDR3 sequence reads: CASSQVGGFGTEAFF. Here the CDR3 DNA reads TGCGCCAGCAGCCAAGTTGGGGGCTTCGGCACTGAAGCTTTCTTT.

The chain couples TRBV4-1 to TRBJ1-2; perhaps TRBD1 as D (5 bases). Germline V gene lookup returns CDR1 MGHRA and CDR2 YSYEKL. V lost 0 bases, J lost 4 bases, and 12 bases lay in between. This CDR3 has 15 residues. The chain's CDR3 is CASSQDDQGSYGYTF. The CDR3 coding sequence is TGCGCCAGCAGCCAAGATGACCAGGGATCCTATGGCTACACCTTC.

This chain connects TRBV2 to TRBJ2-1; D may be TRBD2 (6 bases). V was shortened by 1 base and J by 6 bases, with 10 bases between the two germline ends. This CDR3 has 14 residues. Per germline, CDR1 SNHLY and CDR2 FYNNEI. The DNA for the CDR3 is TGTGCCAGCAGTGAAGGGCAGGGAGGCAATGAGCAGTTCTTC. Protein: CASSEGQGGNEQFF.

The genes are TRBV5-6 and TRBJ1-1; the match to TRBD1 covers 8 bases. V shed 1 base and J 5 bases; nucleotides not matched to a gene: 10. Germline V gene lookup returns CDR1 SGHDT and CDR2 YYEEEE. The CDR3 has 16 amino acids. This CDR3 is CASSLFQRQGLTEAFF. The CDR3 nucleotides are TGTGCCAGCAGCTTGTTCCAGAGACAGGGGTTAACTGAAGCTTTCTTT.

For this clone: Germline is not matched at one junction end, which may reflect a read error. The chain recombines TRBV7-7 with TRBJ2-1; TRBD2 matches 9 bases. This CDR3 region has 17 residues. The germline V gene has CDR1 SSHAT and CDR2 FNYEAQ (reference sequence). The CDR3 DNA is TGTGCTAGCAGCTTAGAACCTCCCTCGGCGGGGGGGAGCGAGCAGTTCTTC. This encodes CASSLEPPSAGGSEQFF.

The chain combines TRBV4-2 with TRBJ1-2; no firm D call. Germline V lookup: CDR1 LGHNA, CDR2 YNFKEQ. This CDR3 is 16 amino acids long. Trimming pared 4 bases from V and 0 bases from J, leaving 15 bases between. CDR3 DNA: TGTGCCAGCAGCCGGTTTGGTGGGAGACCTAACTATGGCTACACCTTC. Translated, it gives CASSRFGGRPNYGYTF.

In its sample, this clone was seen a few times. This chain connects TRBV27 to TRBJ2-5; the match to TRBD2 covers 8 bases. The CDR3 consists of 15 residues. V dropped 2 bases and J dropped 4; count of bases not matched to a gene: 6. The germline V gene has CDR1 MNHEY and CDR2 SMNVEV (reference sequence). This CDR3 reads CASSLRDGGGETQYF. The DNA of the CDR3 is TGTGCCAGCAGTTTAAGGGACGGGGGGGGAGAGACCCAGTACTTC.

This clone was counted a single time. The chain couples TRBV13 to TRBJ1-2; a possible D gene is TRBD1 (6 bases). This CDR3 contains 15 residues. Trimming left V 0 bases short and J 6 bases short, with 14 bases between. Germline CDR1 PRHDT, CDR2 FYEKMQ (reference sequence). The CDR3 loop reads CASSLGRTGFNGYTF. CDR3 in DNA: TGTGCCAGCAGCTTAGGCCGTACAGGGTTCAATGGCTACACCTTC.

V is TRBV25-1 and J is TRBJ1-2; perhaps TRBD1 as D (5 bases). The germline V gene encodes CDR1 MGHDK and CDR2 SYGVNS. This CDR3 comprises 13 residues. With 3 bases removed from V and 3 bases from J, the gap between germline ends came to 8 bases. The CDR3 reads CASSDQGYYGYTF. The CDR3 nucleotides are TGTGCCAGCAGTGACCAGGGCTACTATGGCTACACCTTC.

The chain uses TRBV7-9 and TRBJ2-3; no clear D. The germline gives CDR1 SEHNR, CDR2 FQNEAQ (reference sequence). There are 15 residues in the CDR3. V was pared by 0 bases and J by 0 bases, with 7 bases between. The CDR3, as DNA: TGTGCCAGCAGCTTAGCCCCCTCTAGCACAGATACGCAGTATTTT. Encoded protein: CASSLAPSSTDTQYF. The full variable domain, in which reference TRBV7-9 and TRBJ2-3 provide the parts outside the CDR3, is DTGVSQNPRHKITKRGQNVTFRCDPISEHNRLYWYRQTLGQGPEFLTYFQNEAQLEKSRLLSDRFSAERPKGSFSTLEIQRTEQGDSAMYLCASSLAPSSTDTQYFGPGTRLTVL.

This clone was counted once. V is TRBV19 and J is TRBJ1-5; no definite D call. Trimming removed 5 bases at V and 11 bases at J, with 16 bases between. This CDR3 contains 13 residues. The germline CDR1 and CDR2 sequences are LNHDA and SQIVND (reference sequence). CDR3 in DNA: TGTGCCAGTAGTGGAGGACCCGATGGGGCCCAGCATTTT. This sequence encodes CASSGGPDGAQHF.

This clone was seen more than once but under ten times. J is TRBJ1-2 and V is TRBV14, with 9 bases matching TRBD1. There are 13 residues in the CDR3. Germline CDR1 is SGHDN and CDR2 is FVKESK. With 5 bases clipped from V and 5 bases from J, the junction kept 3 bases outside the gene matches. CDR3 sequence reads: CASSFGQGYGYTF. CDR3 nucleotide sequence: TGTGCCAGCAGCTTCGGACAGGGGTATGGCTACACCTTC.

The rearrangement links TRBV6-6 to TRBJ2-3, with D possibly being TRBD2 (5 bases). This CDR3 is 11 amino acids long. The ends were cut back, 9 bases at V and 8 bases at J, with 12 bases in the middle. Germline-derived CDR1 and CDR2 are MNHNY and SVGAGI (reference sequence). The CDR3 nucleotides read TGTGCCAGTGGGTCCGAGGGTACGCAGTATTTT. Protein: CASGSEGTQYF.

The sample holds one count of this clone. The chain carries TRBV27 and TRBJ1-5; weak D call: TRBD1 (5 bases). CDR1 is MNHEY and CDR2 is SMNVEV in the germline V gene (reference sequence). V was pared by 7 bases and J by 3 bases, with 19 bases between. CDR3 size: 16 residues. The CDR3 DNA reads TGTGCCAGCACCCCCTGGAGGGACGGGGACAATCAGCCCCAGCATTTT. Protein sequence: CASTPWRDGDNQPQHF.

The chain carries TRBV6-6 and TRBJ1-5; TRBD1 might be the D (5 bases). The CDR3 loop spans 15 amino acids. CDR1 is MNHNY and CDR2 is SVGAGI in the germline V gene (reference sequence). V was clipped by 7 bases and J by 2 bases, with 15 bases between them. The CDR3 protein is CASTTGGGGNQPQHF. CDR3 bases: TGTGCCAGCACCACGGGGGGTGGGGGCAATCAGCCCCAGCATTTT.

The V gene is TRBV4-3, the J gene TRBJ2-7, with D perhaps matching TRBD1 (6 bases). Trimming stripped 3 bases from V and 6 bases from J, with 15 bases between. Per germline, CDR1 LGHNA and CDR2 YSLEER. This CDR3 has 14 residues. CDR3 sequence (DNA): TGCGCCAGCAGCCAGTTATTTCAGGGGCGCGAGCAGTACTTC. Translating it yields CASSQLFQGREQYF.

The chain employs TRBV25-1 and TRBJ2-1, with D possibly matching TRBD1 (5 bases). Germline assignment: CDR1 MGHDK and CDR2 SYGVNS. The CDR3 spans 16 residues. V was cut by 1 base and J by 4 bases, with 14 bases left in between. The CDR3 sequence: CASSEWEGELYNEQFF. CDR3 sequence (DNA): TGTGCCAGCAGTGAATGGGAAGGGGAACTATACAATGAGCAGTTCTTC.

J is TRBJ1-1 and V is TRBV7-3; D is uncertain. Trimming removed 2 bases from V and 1 base from J, with 14 bases in between. The germline V gene has CDR1 SGHTA and CDR2 FQGTGA. The CDR3 is 16 amino acids. The CDR3 is CASSLGFRGTNTEAFF. As DNA, the CDR3 is TGTGCCAGCAGCTTAGGGTTTCGGGGAACGAACACTGAAGCTTTCTTT.

This clone was picked up many times. The chain links TRBV2 to TRBJ2-6; D is unresolved. Trimming took 6 bases from V and 3 from J, leaving 9 bases between them. CDR1 and CDR2 (germline): SNHLY, FYNNEI. This CDR3 is built from 14 residues. The CDR3 here is CASSSSYGANVLTF. The CDR3 DNA follows: TGTGCCAGCAGCTCTTCTTATGGGGCCAACGTCCTGACTTTC.